The 18 T cell receptor beta chains below come from one sample, sequenced in a study of blood T cell repertoires in COVID-19 (TCRdb year 2020). The method was the immunoSEQ multiplex PCR assay. This is the immuneACCESS table as TCRdb keeps it, with only in-frame sequences that have V and J called. A part of the clones is gone; compared with another copy, unresolved V genes explain less than half, and the rest is unexplained. Within this sample are some 140,000 clones, with roughly 84% of them counted one time only. The ten top clones hold 5% to 7% of the sample. Material: PBMCs or T cells enriched from blood (not recorded which). Source of these receptors: a man aged 35 to 55 with acute COVID-19.

The rearrangement joins TRBV28 to TRBJ1-4; D is unresolved. The V and J ends lost 3 bases and 4 bases respectively, with 12 bases between them. Per the germline V gene, CDR1 is MDHEN and CDR2 is SYDVKM. The CDR3 is made up of 15 amino acids. The CDR3 DNA reads TGTGCCAGCAGTTTCCTCACCGGGGTTAATGAAAAACTGTTTTTT. This sequence encodes CASSFLTGVNEKLFF.

This clone has only one observation. This chain uses TRBV5-1 with TRBJ1-2; no clear D gene. The germline V gene encodes CDR1 SGHRS and CDR2 YFSETQ. The V end lost 0 bases, the J end lost 1 base, and 13 bases lay between the germline ends. This CDR3 has 16 residues. CDR3 DNA: TGCGCCAGCAGCTTGGCTCGGACTGCTATTAACTATGGCTACACCTTC. Translating it yields CASSLARTAINYGYTF.

The chain has TRBV5-4 and TRBJ1-1; 9 nucleotides agree with TRBD1. The length of the CDR3 is 15 residues. Germline-derived CDR1 and CDR2 are SGHNT and YYREEE (reference sequence). Germline trimming cut 3 bases from V and 1 base from J; bases unmatched to any gene: 4. The CDR3 region is CASSSWTGANTEAFF. CDR3 DNA: TGTGCCAGCAGCTCCTGGACAGGGGCGAACACTGAAGCTTTCTTT.

V usage is TRBV7-7 and J usage is TRBJ2-2; 7 bases are shared with TRBD1. CDR1 and CDR2 (germline): SSHAT, FNYEAQ (reference sequence). CDR3 length: 16 residues. V shed 6 bases, J shed 0 bases, and the junction held 7 bases outside the gene matches. CDR3 in amino acids: CASSHTGDPNTGELFF. In DNA, the CDR3 is TGTGCCAGCAGTCATACAGGGGACCCGAACACCGGGGAGCTGTTTTTT.

The chain employs TRBV5-1 and TRBJ2-7, with 7 bases aligning to TRBD1. Germline V CDR1 and CDR2: SGHRS, YFSETQ. This CDR3 spans 13 amino acids. V lost 4 bases, J lost 4 bases, and 5 bases stayed unmatched. The CDR3 loop reads CASSQGQEYEQYF. The CDR3 nucleotides are TGCGCCAGCAGCCAAGGACAGGAGTACGAGCAGTACTTC.

The chain carries TRBV30 and TRBJ2-7; 10 nucleotides match TRBD1. The CDR3 consists of 12 residues. Trimming removed 2 bases from V and 10 bases from J; junction bases left unmatched: 5. Germline V gene sequence: CDR1 GTSNPN, CDR2 SVGIG (reference sequence). The CDR3 coding sequence is TGTGCCTGGAGTACGGGACAGGGGCGTCAGTACTTC. It codes for CAWSTGQGRQYF. The variable domain in full, with the rest retrieved from reference TRBV30 and TRBJ2-7, is SQTIHQWPATLVQPVGSPLSLECTVEGTSNPNLYWYRQAAGRGLQLLFYSVGIGQISSEVPQNLSASRPQDRQFILSSKKLLLSDSGFYLCAWSTGQGRQYFGPGTRLTVT.

The V and J genes are TRBV24-1 and TRBJ2-5, with 9 bases lining up with TRBD1. The CDR3 has 16 amino acids. Germline loops: CDR1 KGHDR, CDR2 SFDVKD. The ends lost 3 bases at V and 3 bases at J; junction bases unmatched: 7. CDR3: CATSDGGTGRKETQYF. The CDR3 DNA sequence: TGTGCCACCAGTGATGGAGGGACAGGGAGAAAAGAGACCCAGTACTTC.

This clone was seen only a few times. This chain uses TRBV6-1 with TRBJ1-4; perhaps TRBD1 as D (6 bases). With 4 bases removed from V and 8 bases from J, the gap between germline ends came to 20 bases. This CDR3 has 16 amino acids. In germline, CDR1 is MNHNS, CDR2 SASEGT. In nucleotides, the CDR3 is TGTGCCAGCAGTGTTCTCTATTTCGTAACAGGGGAAAAACTGTTTTTT. This codes for CASSVLYFVTGEKLFF.

This chain uses TRBV5-1 with TRBJ2-3; D possibly corresponds to TRBD2 (6 bases). The CDR3 is made up of 14 amino acids. Per the germline V gene, CDR1 is SGHRS and CDR2 is YFSETQ. V lost 0 bases, J lost 2 bases, and 7 bases lay in between. The DNA for the CDR3 is TGCGCCAGCAGCTTGGGGGAGGACACAGATACGCAGTATTTT. Its protein is CASSLGEDTDTQYF.

The chain recombines TRBV5-1 with TRBJ2-5; weak D call: TRBD1 (5 bases). CDR1 and CDR2 from the germline V gene are SGHRS and YFSETQ. CDR3 length: 13 amino acids. V lost 4 bases, J lost 2 bases, and 9 bases lay in between. The DNA of the CDR3 is TGCGCCAGCAGCCAGGACACTCAAGAGACCCAGTACTTC. Protein: CASSQDTQETQYF. The full variable domain, completed using reference TRBV5-1 and TRBJ2-5, is KAGVTQTPRYLIKTRGQQVTLSCSPISGHRSVSWYQQTPGQGLQFLFEYFSETQRNKGNFPGRFSGRQFSNSRSEMNVSTLELGDSALYLCASSQDTQETQYFGPGTRLLVL.

The table lists this clone with a count of one. The chain uses TRBV5-1 and TRBJ1-6; TRBD1 matches 10 bases. This CDR3 comprises 15 residues. V gave up 0 bases and J gave up 8 bases; unmatched junction bases: 2. Germline CDR1 reads SGHRS; CDR2 reads YFSETQ. CDR3 sequence reads: CASSLGTGGDSPLHF. CDR3 in DNA: TGCGCCAGCAGCTTGGGGACAGGGGGAGATTCACCCCTCCACTTT.

This clone showed up just once. The chain joins TRBV4-3 to TRBJ2-7, with 8 bases that match TRBD1. The CDR3 consists of 15 residues. The germline V gene encodes CDR1 LGHNA and CDR2 YSLEER. J was trimmed by 3 bases and V by 4 bases; bases with no gene match: 8. CDR3 sequence: CASSPGTGPYYEQYF. CDR3 nucleotide sequence: TGCGCCAGCAGCCCCGGGACAGGCCCCTACTACGAGCAGTACTTC.

The DNA of the CDR3 is TGTGCCAGTACGGTCTCGGGACAGTCCTTAACCTACGAGCAGTACTTC. It is translated as CASTVSGQSLTYEQYF. This chain joins TRBV19 and TRBJ2-7, with TRBD1 identical over 7 bases. Germline trimming cut 7 bases from V and 2 bases from J; bases unmatched to any gene: 14. The CDR3 contains 16 residues. Germline CDR1 LNHDA, CDR2 SQIVND (reference sequence).

V and J are TRBV10-2 and TRBJ2-2, with 9 positions matching TRBD2. Per germline, CDR1 WSHSY and CDR2 SAAADI. V shed 6 bases and J 2 bases; nucleotides not matched to a gene: 4. The CDR3 sequence is 15 residues long. CDR3 sequence reads: CASRSSGSNTGELFF. Written as DNA, the CDR3 is TGCGCCAGCAGGAGTAGCGGGAGTAACACCGGGGAGCTGTTTTTT.

The sample holds a few counts of this clone. The CDR3: CATLQGALRGANVLTF. In nucleotides, the CDR3 is TGTGCCACCCTACAGGGGGCATTGCGCGGGGCCAACGTCCTGACTTTC. The chain joins TRBV15 to TRBJ2-6, with TRBD1 matching 9 bases. CDR1 and CDR2 from the germline V gene are LNHNV and YYDKDF (reference sequence). After removal of 8 bases from V and 4 bases from J, the junction contained 9 bases not matched to a gene. This CDR3 has 16 residues.

This clone was seen only once. This chain joins TRBV27 and TRBJ2-3, with TRBD1 matching 8 bases. Germline assignment: CDR1 MNHEY and CDR2 SMNVEV (reference sequence). The V gene end was trimmed by 5 bases and the J gene end by 5 bases; junction bases not matched to a gene: 9. The CDR3 has 15 residues. The CDR3 nucleotides are TGTGCCAGCAGTACCGCGGACAGGGCCAAAGATACGCAGTATTTT. Its translation is CASSTADRAKDTQYF.

Written as DNA, the CDR3 is TGTGCCAGTGCGAGATCCTCTGGAAACACCATATATTTT. It encodes CASARSSGNTIYF. The chain has TRBV12-3 or TRBV12-4 and TRBJ1-3; D is undetermined. This CDR3 region has 13 residues. Trimming left V 9 bases short and J 0 bases short, with 9 bases between.

The chain has TRBV24-1 and TRBJ2-5; 8 bases map to TRBD2. V was pared by 4 bases and J by 2 bases, with 5 bases of the junction left unmatched. There are 15 residues in the CDR3. Germline V gene data show CDR1 as KGHDR and CDR2 as SFDVKD. CDR3: CATSDRLAGQETQYF. For the CDR3, the DNA is TGTGCCACCAGTGACAGGTTAGCGGGGCAAGAGACCCAGTACTTC.